This TCR beta chain was captured in a study of T-cell memory formation after mild COVID-19. Study observations and caveats: Researchers found some responding clones in pre-infection memory, a sign that cross-reactive memory joined. Contracting CD4+ clones were located mainly in CM and EM, and CD8+ clones in EMRA.

Regarding this clonotype: What it binds is unknown.

TCRdb reprocessed the 5' RACE reads via MiXCR and lists one record per CDR3 protein. In the table there are under 550,000 distinct CDR3 sequences, 15% to 20% of which are singletons. Trimming pared 0 bases from V and 4 bases from J, leaving 10 bases between. The germline gives CDR1 SGHTA, CDR2 FQGNSA. The CDR3 is 15 amino acids. The clonotype comes from a man younger than 35 who had mild COVID-19 (a few samples of this study predate the infection). Cell type and time point are not known. What was sequenced was PBMCs or a T cell subset sorted from them (not recorded which). J is TRBJ1-3 and V is TRBV7-2; D may be TRBD1 (6 bases). CDR3 sequence: CASSLAQGRGNTIYF. In nucleotides, the CDR3 is TGTGCCAGCAGCTTAGCCCAGGGGAGGGGAAACACCATATATTTT.